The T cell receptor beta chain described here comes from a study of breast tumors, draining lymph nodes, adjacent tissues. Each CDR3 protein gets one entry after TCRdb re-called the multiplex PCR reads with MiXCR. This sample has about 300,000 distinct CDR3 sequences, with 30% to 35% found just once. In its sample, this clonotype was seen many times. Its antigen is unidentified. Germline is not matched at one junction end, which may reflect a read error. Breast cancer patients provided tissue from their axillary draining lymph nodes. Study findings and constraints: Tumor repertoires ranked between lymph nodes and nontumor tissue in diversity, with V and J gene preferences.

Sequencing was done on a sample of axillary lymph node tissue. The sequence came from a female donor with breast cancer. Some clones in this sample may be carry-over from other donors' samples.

This CDR3 is CATSRGDQAGERSF. In nucleotides, the CDR3 is TGTGCCACCAGCAGGGGGGACCAAGCGGGAGAGAGAAGCTTC. V gene TRBV15 combines with J gene TRBJ2-7; 8 nucleotides match TRBD2. This CDR3 has 14 amino acids. Germline V gives CDR1 LNHNV, CDR2 YYDKDF (reference sequence).